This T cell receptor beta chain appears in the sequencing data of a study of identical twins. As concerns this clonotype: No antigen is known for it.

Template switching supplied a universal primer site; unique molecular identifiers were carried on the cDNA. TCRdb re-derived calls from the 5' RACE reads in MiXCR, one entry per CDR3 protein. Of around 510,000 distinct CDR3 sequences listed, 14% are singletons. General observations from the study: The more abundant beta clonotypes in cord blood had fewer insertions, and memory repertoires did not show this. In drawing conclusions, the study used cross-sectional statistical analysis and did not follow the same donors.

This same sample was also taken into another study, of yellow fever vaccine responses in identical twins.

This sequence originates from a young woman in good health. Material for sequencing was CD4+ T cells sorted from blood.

CDR3 sequence reads: CATSDTNRQQFF. Written as DNA, the CDR3 is TGTGCCACCAGTGATACCAACCGGCAGCAGTTCTTC. The rearrangement joins TRBV24-1 to TRBJ2-1; D gene unclear. This CDR3 is built from 12 residues. Germline lookup yields CDR1 KGHDR and CDR2 SFDVKD. Between the trimmed V and J ends, which lost 3 bases and 11 bases, there was a span of 10 bases.